The rows below give T cell receptor beta chains drawn from one sample of a study of cytomegalovirus exposure and HLA in healthy donors. Method: immunoSEQ multiplex PCR; TCRdb's copy keeps in-frame clones and lacks some. The top ten hold approximately 2.4% of the sample, which has about 110,000 clones, around 77% seen once. The sample was PBMCs. These receptors were taken from a man between 18 and 35 years old in good health and CMV-seronegative. CDR3s include the opening cysteine and the closing phenylalanine or tryptophan. The D gene is left open where the match is weak. Some rows mark clone size as missing; the rest say once, few, many or name a class of expanded clone.

J | D | V | size | CDR3 | DNA
TRBJ1-6 | . | TRBV7-2 | . | CASSLGQVHNSPLHF | TGTGCCAGCAGCTTGGGGCAGGTCCATAATTCACCCCTCCACTTT
TRBJ1-1 | . | TRBV9 | . | CASSVTTSGGSAFF | TGTGCCAGCAGCGTGACGACGTCGGGTGGGTCAGCTTTCTTT
TRBJ2-7 | TRBD1 | TRBV5-5 | . | CASSSRIRDRVIEQYF | TGTGCCAGCAGCTCCAGGATTAGGGACAGGGTGATCGAGCAGTACTTC
TRBJ1-2 | . | TRBV5-8 | once | CASSFPAGVYDYTF | TGTGCCAGCAGTTTCCCCGCAGGCGTCTATGACTACACCTTC
TRBJ2-2 | . | TRBV29-1 | . | CSVVQGYTGELFF | TGCAGCGTTGTGCAGGGATACACCGGGGAGCTGTTTTTT
TRBJ2-7 | . | TRBV6-4 | . | CATDYEQYF | TGTGCCACTGACTACGAGCAGTACTTC
TRBJ1-3 | . | TRBV6-9 | . | CASSYLRGRSGNTIYF | TGTGCCAGCAGTTATTTGAGGGGGAGATCTGGAAACACCATATATTTT
TRBJ2-2 | TRBD1 | TRBV4-3 | few | CASSQYRGPGELFF | TGCGCCAGCAGCCAATACAGGGGGCCCGGGGAGCTGTTTTTT
TRBJ2-7 | TRBD2 | TRBV5-1 | . | CASSLGLAGVSYEQYF | TGCGCCAGCAGCTTGGGGCTAGCGGGGGTCTCCTACGAGCAGTACTTC
TRBJ2-7 | . | TRBV6-5 | . | CASYPLIAPYEQYF | TGTGCCAGTTACCCCCTAATCGCCCCCTACGAGCAGTACTTC
TRBJ2-5 | . | TRBV19 | . | CASIVVNQPGPKTQYF | TGTGCCAGTATAGTAGTCAACCAGCCGGGTCCCAAGACCCAGTACTTC
TRBJ1-4 | . | TRBV28 | . | CASSLLPQALNEKLFF | TGTGCCAGCAGTTTATTACCGCAGGCCCTTAATGAAAAACTGTTTTTT
TRBJ2-6 | . | TRBV5-4 | . | CASSLGQRGANVLTF | TGTGCCAGCAGCTTGGGGCAGCGTGGGGCCAACGTCCTGACTTTC
TRBJ2-7 | . | TRBV19 | . | CASRQDISYEQYF | TGTGCCAGCCGTCAGGACATCTCCTACGAGCAGTACTTC
TRBJ1-3 | . | TRBV2 | . | CAIVANAGNTIYF | TGTGCCATCGTCGCAAACGCGGGAAACACCATATATTTT
TRBJ1-2 | . | TRBV6-1 | . | CASTPTGFYGYTF | TGTGCCAGCACTCCTACAGGGTTCTATGGCTACACCTTC
TRBJ2-5 | . | TRBV18 | . | CASSPRQTEAQYF | TGTGCCAGCTCACCTAGGCAGACCGAGGCCCAGTACTTC
TRBJ2-7 | TRBD2 | TRBV5-4 | . | CASSLMGLAGAEQYF | TGTGCCAGCAGCTTGATGGGACTAGCGGGGGCCGAGCAGTACTTC
TRBJ1-1 | . | TRBV4-2 | few | CASSQDQEFTEAFF | TGTGCCAGCAGCCAAGATCAGGAATTCACTGAAGCTTTCTTT
TRBJ2-1 | TRBD1 | TRBV11-3 | . | CASSLEAGGYNEQFF | TGTGCCAGCAGCTTAGAGGCAGGGGGCTACAATGAGCAGTTCTTC
TRBJ2-7 | TRBD2 | TRBV2 | . | CASRGGLAESYEQYF | TGTGCCAGCAGGGGAGGACTAGCGGAATCCTACGAGCAGTACTTC
TRBJ1-6 | . | TRBV20-1 | . | CSARDVVQSKF | TGCAGTGCTAGAGATGTAGTACAGAGTAAATTT
TRBJ1-5 | . | TRBV19 | . | CATQVVKAINQPQHF | TGTGCCACTCAAGTCGTCAAAGCAATTAATCAGCCCCAGCATTTT
TRBJ1-2 | TRBD1 | TRBV2 | . | CASSSYGTGDYGYTF | TGTGCCAGCAGTTCCTACGGGACAGGGGACTATGGCTACACCTTC
TRBJ2-5 | TRBD2 | TRBV2 | . | CARKLAGEETQYF | TGTGCCAGAAAACTAGCGGGGGAAGAGACCCAGTACTTC
TRBJ1-3 | . | TRBV5-4 | . | CASSSAGNTIYF | TGTGCCAGCAGCTCGGCGGGTAACACCATATATTTT
TRBJ1-6 | TRBD1 | TRBV27 | . | CASRRGQGNSPLHF | TGTGCCAGCCGTCGGGGACAGGGGAATTCACCCCTCCACTTT
TRBJ1-1 | . | TRBV9 | . | CASSVGHRVNTEAFF | TGTGCCAGCAGCGTGGGTCACAGGGTTAACACTGAAGCTTTCTTT
TRBJ2-3 | TRBD2 | TRBV4-1 | . | CASSQGGLAGGRRTDTQYF | TGCGCCAGCAGCCAAGGGGGGCTAGCGGGGGGCCGGAGAACAGATACGCAGTATTTT
TRBJ1-2 | . | TRBV7-2 | . | CASSLDRDTGTRGYTF | TGTGCCAGCAGCTTAGATCGGGACACCGGTACTAGAGGCTACACCTTC
TRBJ1-6 | . | TRBV28 | . | CASSFSYYNSPLHF | TGTGCCAGCAGTTTTAGCTACTATAATTCACCCCTCCACTTT
TRBJ2-3 | TRBD2 | TRBV7-8 | once | CASSLAGGSSTDTQYF | TGTGCCAGCAGCTTAGCCGGGGGGTCCTCCACAGATACGCAGTATTTT
TRBJ1-6 | . | TRBV5-1 | . | CASRETGTNSPLHF | TGCGCCAGCAGAGAAACAGGAACTAATTCACCCCTCCACTTT
TRBJ1-4 | TRBD1 | TRBV5-1 | . | CASSRGTGNEKLFF | TGCGCCAGCAGCCGCGGGACAGGGAACGAAAAACTGTTTTTT
TRBJ2-7 | . | TRBV21-1 | many | CASSNGVSWREQYF | TGTGCCAGCAGCAACGGGGTTAGCTGGCGCGAGCAGTACTTC
TRBJ2-5 | . | TRBV7-9 | . | CASSLKPRVGGQETQYF | TGTGCCAGCAGCTTAAAACCCCGGGTGGGGGGCCAAGAGACCCAGTACTTC
TRBJ1-2 | . | TRBV27 | . | CARSDRTYGYTF | TGTGCCAGATCGGACAGAACCTATGGCTACACCTTC
TRBJ1-5 | TRBD1 | TRBV29-1 | . | CSVGDRGSNQPQHF | TGCAGCGTTGGGGACAGGGGCAGCAATCAGCCCCAGCATTTT
TRBJ2-7 | . | TRBV9 | . | CAAGVPYEQYF | TGTGCCGCCGGGGTCCCCTACGAGCAGTACTTC
TRBJ2-2 | . | TRBV19 | . | CASSIGGPGELFF | TGTGCCAGTAGTATAGGGGGCCCCGGGGAGCTGTTTTTT
TRBJ2-7 | . | TRBV5-4 | . | CASSFGGAGPQGEQYF | TGTGCCAGCAGCTTCGGCGGGGCGGGGCCGCAAGGCGAGCAGTACTTC
TRBJ2-3 | . | TRBV5-1 | . | CASSRRRDTQYF | TGCGCCAGCAGCCGCCGGAGAGATACGCAGTATTTT
TRBJ2-7 | . | TRBV11-1 | . | CASSLGSSYEQYF | TGTGCCAGCAGCTTAGGTAGCTCCTACGAGCAGTACTTC
TRBJ2-1 | TRBD2 | TRBV7-9 | once | CASSLKAGGAYNEQFF | TGTGCCAGCAGCTTAAAGGCGGGGGGAGCCTACAATGAGCAGTTCTTC
TRBJ2-6 | . | TRBV2 | . | CASSEIGGANVLTF | TGTGCCAGCAGCGAGATCGGTGGGGCCAACGTCCTGACTTTC
TRBJ2-2 | TRBD1 | TRBV15 | . | CATSTGQDTGELFF | TGTGCCACCAGCACGGGACAGGACACCGGGGAGCTGTTTTTT
TRBJ1-5 | . | TRBV6-5 | few | CASSPGGNQPQHF | TGTGCCAGCAGTCCTGGAGGTAATCAGCCCCAGCATTTT
TRBJ1-5 | TRBD1 | TRBV27 | once | CASSWTGNSNQPQHF | TGTGCCAGCAGCTGGACAGGCAATAGCAATCAGCCCCAGCATTTT
TRBJ1-6 | . | TRBV6-5 | . | CASSPPGNSPLHF | TGTGCCAGCAGTCCCCCGGGTAATTCACCCCTCCACTTT
TRBJ1-2 | TRBD1 | TRBV7-2 | . | CATGTDLTSRSYTF | TGTGCCACCGGGACAGACCTAACCTCGCGGAGCTACACCTTC
TRBJ2-1 | . | TRBV9 | . | CASSAFPSEGYNEQFF | TGTGCCAGCAGCGCGTTTCCTAGCGAGGGATACAATGAGCAGTTCTTC